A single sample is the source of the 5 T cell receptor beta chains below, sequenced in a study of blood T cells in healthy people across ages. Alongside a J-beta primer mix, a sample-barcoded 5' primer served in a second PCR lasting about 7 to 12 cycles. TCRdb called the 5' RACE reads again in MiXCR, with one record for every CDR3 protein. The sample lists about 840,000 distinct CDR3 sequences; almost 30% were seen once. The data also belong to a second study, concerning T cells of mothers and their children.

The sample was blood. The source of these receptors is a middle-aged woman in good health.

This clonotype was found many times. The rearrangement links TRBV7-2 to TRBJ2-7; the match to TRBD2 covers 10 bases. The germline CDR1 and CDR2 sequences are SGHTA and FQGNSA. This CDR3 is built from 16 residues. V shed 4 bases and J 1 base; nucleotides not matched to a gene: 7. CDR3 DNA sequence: TGTGCCAGCAGCTCCCGTAGCGGGGGGAGATCCTACGAGCAGTACTTC. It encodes CASSSRSGGRSYEQYF.

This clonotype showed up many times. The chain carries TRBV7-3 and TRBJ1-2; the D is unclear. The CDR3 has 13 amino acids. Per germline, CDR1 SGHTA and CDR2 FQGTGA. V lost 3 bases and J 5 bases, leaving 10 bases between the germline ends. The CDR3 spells CASSLLAGYGYTF. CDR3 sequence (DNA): TGTGCCAGCAGCTTGTTAGCCGGATATGGCTACACCTTC.

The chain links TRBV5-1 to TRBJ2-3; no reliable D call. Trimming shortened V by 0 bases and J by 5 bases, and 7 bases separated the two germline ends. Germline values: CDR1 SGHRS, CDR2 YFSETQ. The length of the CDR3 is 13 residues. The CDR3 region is CASSLAMEDTQYF. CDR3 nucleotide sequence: TGCGCCAGCAGCTTGGCCATGGAAGATACGCAGTATTTT.

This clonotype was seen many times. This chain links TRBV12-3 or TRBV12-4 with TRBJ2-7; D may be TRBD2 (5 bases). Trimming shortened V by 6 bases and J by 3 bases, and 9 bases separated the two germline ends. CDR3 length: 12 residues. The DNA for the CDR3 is TGTGCCAGCAGCGACTATGGCTACGAGCAGTACTTC. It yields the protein CASSDYGYEQYF.

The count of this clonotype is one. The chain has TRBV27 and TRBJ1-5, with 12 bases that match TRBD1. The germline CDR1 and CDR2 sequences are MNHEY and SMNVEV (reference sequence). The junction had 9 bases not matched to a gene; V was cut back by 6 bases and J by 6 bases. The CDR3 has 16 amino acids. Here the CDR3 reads CASRPGTGGRSQPQHF. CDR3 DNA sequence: TGTGCCAGCAGACCCGGGACAGGGGGCAGGAGTCAGCCCCAGCATTTT.